These T cell receptor beta chains were read from a single sample in a study of cytomegalovirus exposure and HLA in healthy donors. Sequenced by immunoSEQ multiplex PCR; TCRdb stores in-frame clones only, minus some. The data hold some 180,000 clones, with about 80% observed a single time. Sequenced: PBMCs. The receptors derive from a woman in her thirties in good health and CMV-seropositive. The CDR3 runs from the conserved cysteine through the conserved F or W. A D gene is named only where the DNA matches it firmly. A clone size is listed for some rows: how often the clone was seen (once, few, many), or a class if it is expanded.

>-|-|TRBV14|TRBJ2-2
TGTGCCAGCAGCCAAGAATTCCAGACTTGGAACACCGGGGAGCTGTTTTTT
CASSQEFQTWNTGELFF
>-|TRBD2|TRBV11-2|TRBJ2-7
TGTGCCAGCAGCACGGGACTAGCAGGCGAGCAGTACTTC
CASSTGLAGEQYF
>-|-|TRBV30|TRBJ2-1
TGTGCCTGGGGGGCGTCCTACAATGAGCAGTTCTTC
CAWGASYNEQFF
>-|-|TRBV7-8|TRBJ1-5
TGTGCCAGCGCCCCGGCCGGGGTACAGCCCCAGCATTTT
CASAPAGVQPQHF
>-|TRBD2|TRBV2|TRBJ2-1
TGTGCCAGCACCCTACAGGGACTAGCGGGGAATTGGGACAATGAGCAGTTCTTC
CASTLQGLAGNWDNEQFF
>-|TRBD1|TRBV27|TRBJ2-2
TGTGCCAGCAGTTGGACCAGGGGGCAAGACACCGGGGAGCTGTTTTTT
CASSWTRGQDTGELFF
>-|TRBD1|TRBV19|TRBJ1-1
TGTGCCAGTAGCCCAAGACAGGGAACGGCTGAAGCTTTCTTT
CASSPRQGTAEAFF
>-|TRBD2|TRBV5-1|TRBJ2-7
TGCGCCAGCAGCCCAGCGGGACTGCCCTACGAGCAGTACTTC
CASSPAGLPYEQYF
>-|TRBD2|TRBV29-1|TRBJ2-3
TGCAGCGGGCATCCGGGACTAGCGGGAGACGATACGCAGTATTTT
CSGHPGLAGDDTQYF
>-|TRBD1|TRBV6-1|TRBJ2-7
TGTGCCAGCATATTTCAGGGGGAGTCCTACGAGCAGTACTTC
CASIFQGESYEQYF
>-|TRBD1|TRBV6-4|TRBJ1-2
TGTGCCAGCAGCCCTACTCCGGGACAGGGCACCTCTGGGTATGGCTACACCTTC
CASSPTPGQGTSGYGYTF
>-|-|TRBV12-5|TRBJ2-1
TGTGCTAGTGGTTTGTCACTAGCTAGCAATGAGCAGTTCTTC
CASGLSLASNEQFF
>-|TRBD2|TRBV7-2|TRBJ2-3
TGTGCCAGCAGCTCTCTAGCGGGGGCGCAGTATTTT
CASSSLAGAQYF
>-|-|TRBV4-1|TRBJ2-2
TGCGCCAGCAGCCAAGATCCGGGACTGTTCGGGGAGCTGTTTTTT
CASSQDPGLFGELFF
>-|TRBD2|TRBV11-2|TRBJ2-2
TGTGCCAGCAGCTTGCTAGCGGGAGGCGGGGAGCTGTTTTTT
CASSLLAGGGELFF
>once|-|TRBV27|TRBJ1-1
TGTGCCAGCAGACCTCAGGGGAGCACTGAAGCTTTCTTT
CASRPQGSTEAFF
>-|-|TRBV30|TRBJ1-1
TGTGCCTGGAGTTCCCCGACAGAGAACACTGAAGCTTTCTTT
CAWSSPTENTEAFF
>-|-|TRBV18|TRBJ1-3
TGTGCCAGCTCCCAACGCGAAGTATCACAGGGTACTTACTCTGGAAACACCATATATTTT
CASSQREVSQGTYSGNTIYF
>-|TRBD1|TRBV2|TRBJ2-4
TGTGCCATGACAGGGGGAATAGCCAAAAACATTCAGTACTTC
CAMTGGIAKNIQYF
>-|TRBD1|TRBV6-5|TRBJ2-4
TGTGCCAGCAGTTACTCGAACAGGGGCGACATTCAGTACTTC
CASSYSNRGDIQYF
>-|TRBD1|TRBV5-4|TRBJ1-6
TGTGCCAGCAGCATAGGCAGGGGGCGCGGTGATTCACCCCTCCACTTT
CASSIGRGRGDSPLHF
>-|TRBD1|TRBV5-1|TRBJ1-4
TGCGCCAGCAGCTTTGGGGACAGGGATAATGAAAAACTGTTTTTT
CASSFGDRDNEKLFF
>few|-|TRBV4-3|TRBJ2-2
TGCGCCAGCAGCCAAGATCGGCAGGGATCTTTCGGGGAGCTGTTTTTT
CASSQDRQGSFGELFF
>-|-|TRBV5-1|TRBJ2-3
TGCGCCAGCAAGAGCGGACTTACAGATACGCAGTATTTT
CASKSGLTDTQYF
>-|-|TRBV7-8|TRBJ2-2
TGTGCCAGCAGCTTAATATCAGGACTATCGCCCGGGGAGCTGTTTTTT
CASSLISGLSPGELFF
>-|TRBD1|TRBV11-3|TRBJ1-1
TGTGCCAGCAGCTTAGGGGGACAGGTGTGGGAAGCTTTCTTT
CASSLGGQVWEAFF
>-|-|TRBV18|TRBJ1-4
TGTGCCAGCTCACCGCCAGGTAGCGGTAATGAAAAACTGTTTTTT
CASSPPGSGNEKLFF
>-|TRBD2|TRBV6-5|TRBJ2-3
TGTGCCAGCAGTCTCGGGACTAGCGGGAGGTCGGCGCAGTATTTT
CASSLGTSGRSAQYF
>-|TRBD2|TRBV5-6|TRBJ2-5
TGTGCCAGCAGCCCACTAGGGACTACCAATGTCGAGACCCAGTACTTC
CASSPLGTTNVETQYF
>-|TRBD2|TRBV6-6|TRBJ2-7
TGTGCCAGCAGTACCCGGGGTAGCGGGACGATCTACGAGCAGTACTTC
CASSTRGSGTIYEQYF
>few|TRBD1|TRBV5-1|TRBJ2-5
TGCGCCAGCAGCTTGAATGGATTCGGGACAGAAGAGACCCAGTACTTC
CASSLNGFGTEETQYF
>-|TRBD2|TRBV7-9|TRBJ2-1
TGTGCCAGCAGCTCTCGCGAGACTAGCGGGGGGGCCAGGGAGCAGTTCTTC
CASSSRETSGGAREQFF
>-|TRBD1|TRBV29-1|TRBJ2-1
TGCAGCGTTTCCGGACAGGGGGTCTCCTCCTACAATGAGCAGTTCTTC
CSVSGQGVSSYNEQFF
>-|-|TRBV11-2|TRBJ2-7
TGTGCCAGCAGCTCGGACACTTCCTACGAGCAGTACTTC
CASSSDTSYEQYF
>few|TRBD1|TRBV4-1|TRBJ2-2
TGCGCCAGCAGCCCGGGACAGGGAAGGTCCGGGGAGCTGTTTTTT
CASSPGQGRSGELFF
>-|TRBD2|TRBV10-2|TRBJ2-1
TGCGCCAGCGGGACTAGTAGCTCCTACAATGAGCAGTTCTTC
CASGTSSSYNEQFF
>-|TRBD2|TRBV7-8|TRBJ2-1
TGTGCCAGCGCGCGGCTAGCGGCCCACAATGAGCAGTTCTTC
CASARLAAHNEQFF
>-|-|TRBV18|TRBJ2-7
TGTGCCAGCTCACCACAGCAGGGCGCCAATTTCTACGAGCAGTACTTC
CASSPQQGANFYEQYF
>-|TRBD1|TRBV11-2|TRBJ1-4
TGTGCCAGCAGCTCGATTCAGGGGGCGCTGGTAAAACTGTTTTTT
CASSSIQGALVKLFF
>few|TRBD1|TRBV7-9|TRBJ2-6
TGTTCCAGCAGCCCAGGGACAGGACAGTCTGGGGCCAACGTCCTGACTTTC
CSSSPGTGQSGANVLTF
>-|-|TRBV6-1|TRBJ1-2
TGTGCCAGCAGCCGCGGACAGACCTATGGCTACACCTTC
CASSRGQTYGYTF
>-|-|TRBV27|TRBJ1-5
TGTGCCAGCAGTTTAGCGGGGGGAGCGGGCAATCAGCCCCAGCATTTT
CASSLAGGAGNQPQHF
>few|TRBD1|TRBV6-5|TRBJ1-1
TGTGCCAGCAGTTATCAACAGGGGACTGAAGCTTTCTTT
CASSYQQGTEAFF
>-|-|TRBV6-1|TRBJ1-4
TGTGCCAGCAGTTCGGGAGGGATGGAACTGTTTTTT
CASSSGGMELFF
>-|-|TRBV5-1|TRBJ2-1
TGCGCCAGCAGCTTGGACAGGTGGCGACAAGGTGAGCAGTTCTTC
CASSLDRWRQGEQFF
>-|TRBD1|TRBV4-3|TRBJ2-1
TGCGCCAGCTCGACCGGACAGGAAAACAATGAGCAGTTCTTC
CASSTGQENNEQFF
>few|-|TRBV11-3|TRBJ2-7
TGTGCCAGCAGCAAAGGGACAAGAAGCTCCTACGAGCAGTACTTC
CASSKGTRSSYEQYF
>-|TRBD2|TRBV2|TRBJ2-1
TGTGCCAGCACCGGGACTAGCGAGTACAATGAGCAGTTCTTC
CASTGTSEYNEQFF
>-|-|TRBV29-1|TRBJ2-2
TGCAGCGTTGAGTCGGGAGCGAACACCGGGGAGCTGTTTTTT
CSVESGANTGELFF
>-|-|TRBV11-2|TRBJ1-5
TGTGCCAGCAGCTGGGGGCAGGGTAGCAATCAGCCCCAGCATTTT
CASSWGQGSNQPQHF
>-|TRBD1|TRBV5-5|TRBJ2-3
TGTGCCAGCAGCTTGGAGGGGGTACAGGGGCCCACGGATACGCAGTATTTT
CASSLEGVQGPTDTQYF
>-|TRBD2|TRBV7-8|TRBJ2-5
TGTGCCAGCAGCTCCGGGGGTAGCGGGGGGGAATCCGACTTC
CASSSGGSGGESDF
>once|TRBD2|TRBV5-1|TRBJ2-3
TGCGCCAGCAGTCAGCTAGCGGGGGATTTCGCGCGTACGCAGTATTTT
CASSQLAGDFARTQYF
>-|TRBD1|TRBV30|TRBJ2-3
TGTGCCTGGAGCCACGGACAGGGGCCAGATACGCAGTATTTT
CAWSHGQGPDTQYF
>-|-|TRBV4-3|TRBJ2-5
TGCGCCAGCAGCCAAGATTCGGCGGGGGCCTACGAGACCCAGTACTTC
CASSQDSAGAYETQYF